The 27 T cell receptor beta chains below come from one sample, sequenced in a study of blood T cell repertoires in COVID-19. Assay used: immunoSEQ multiplex PCR; TCRdb lists only in-frame clones, some missing. Among 130,000 to 150,000 clones listed, about four fifths were seen once. The source material was peripheral blood. These receptor sequences come from a human donor with acute or convalescent COVID-19. The donor label of this sample is uncertain.

DNA of the CDR3: TGTGCCAGCAGCTTAATGCGGACAGGACATGCTTTCTTT. The encoded protein is CASSLMRTGHAFF. This chain connects TRBV11-2 to TRBJ1-1, with 7 bases matching TRBD1. The CDR3 loop spans 13 amino acids. Unmatched junction bases numbered 8, after V lost 2 bases and J lost 11 bases. The germline V gene encodes CDR1 SGHAT and CDR2 FQNNGV.

This chain connects TRBV3-1 (or the pseudogene TRBV3-2) to TRBJ1-1; D is ambiguous. Between the trimmed V and J ends, which lost 0 bases and 1 base, there was a span of 9 bases. The length of the CDR3 is 15 residues. The germline gives CDR1 LGHDT, CDR2 YNNKEL (reference sequence). CDR3: CASSQDWYGNTEAFF. The CDR3 bases are TGTGCCAGCAGCCAAGATTGGTACGGGAACACTGAAGCTTTCTTT.

This clone has just a few counts. The gene calls are TRBV7-9 and TRBJ2-1; 10 bases are shared with TRBD2. J was trimmed by 13 bases and V by 4 bases; bases with no gene match: 10. Germline values: CDR1 SEHNR, CDR2 FQNEAQ (reference sequence). This CDR3 has 14 residues. The DNA of the CDR3 is TGTGCCAGCAGCTCCCTAGCGGGGGCCATTTTACAGTTCTTC. Translating it yields CASSSLAGAILQFF. Full variable domain (remainder filled in from reference TRBV7-9 and TRBJ2-1): DTGVSQNPRHKITKRGQNVTFRCDPISEHNRLYWYRQTLGQGPEFLTYFQNEAQLEKSRLLSDRFSAERPKGSFSTLEIQRTEQGDSAMYLCASSSLAGAILQFFGPGTRLTVL.

The chain is built from TRBV7-2 and TRBJ1-5; D call uncertain. The CDR3 has 13 amino acids. CDR1 and CDR2 from the germline V gene are SGHTA and FQGNSA. V lost 5 bases and J lost 6, with 11 bases in between. The CDR3 bases are TGTGCCAGCAGCCGACAAGGGAGTCAGCCCCAGCATTTT. This sequence encodes CASSRQGSQPQHF.

The V and J genes are TRBV4-2 and TRBJ2-1; no firm D call. This CDR3 is built from 13 residues. Germline values: CDR1 LGHNA, CDR2 YNFKEQ. V was trimmed by 4 bases and J by 8 bases, leaving 12 bases between them. CDR3 nucleotide sequence: TGTGCCAGCAGCCTCGGTCTACTCGATGAGCAGTTCTTC. Translated: CASSLGLLDEQFF.

This clone was found many times. The chain has TRBV19 and TRBJ1-4; TRBD1 is a possible D gene (5 bases). The V and J ends lost 0 bases and 2 bases respectively, with 13 bases between them. Germline V gene lookup returns CDR1 LNHDA and CDR2 SQIVND (reference sequence). The CDR3 length is 17 residues. This chain's CDR3 is CASSIDRTRATNEKLFF. CDR3 in DNA: TGTGCCAGTAGTATAGATCGGACACGGGCGACTAATGAAAAACTGTTTTTT. The full variable domain, with the rest looked up from reference TRBV19 and TRBJ1-4, is DGGITQSPKYLFRKEGQNVTLSCEQNLNHDAMYWYRQDPGQGLRLIYYSQIVNDFQKGDIAEGYSVSREKKESFPLTVTSAQKNPTAFYLCASSIDRTRATNEKLFFGSGTQLSVL.

The CDR3 DNA reads as TGTGCCAGCCGACCTCTAGGGGGCCATCAGCCCCAGCATTTT. Its translation: CASRPLGGHQPQHF. V gene TRBV19 combines with J gene TRBJ1-5; TRBD1 agrees at 7 bases. This CDR3 comprises 14 residues. The V gene end was trimmed by 9 bases and the J gene end by 5 bases; junction bases not matched to a gene: 10. The germline CDR1 and CDR2 sequences are LNHDA and SQIVND (reference sequence). Full variable domain (outside the CDR3, taken from reference TRBV19 and TRBJ1-5): DGGITQSPKYLFRKEGQNVTLSCEQNLNHDAMYWYRQDPGQGLRLIYYSQIVNDFQKGDIAEGYSVSREKKESFPLTVTSAQKNPTAFYLCASRPLGGHQPQHFGDGTRLSIL.

J is TRBJ2-1 and V is TRBV7-6, with D uncertain. Trimming cost V 1 base and J 8 bases, with 12 bases left between them. This CDR3 is built from 14 residues. Germline CDR1 reads SGHVS; CDR2 reads FNYEAQ. The CDR3 reads CASSLGRLRDEQFF. The CDR3 coding sequence is TGTGCCAGCAGCTTAGGGAGACTTCGGGATGAGCAGTTCTTC.

The V call is TRBV3-1 (or the pseudogene TRBV3-2), the J call TRBJ2-5, with a tentative D call TRBD2 (6 bases). This CDR3 is built from 13 residues. With 9 bases removed from V and 1 base from J, the gap between germline ends came to 12 bases. Germline V lookup: CDR1 LGHDT, CDR2 YNNKEL (reference sequence). The CDR3 sequence is CASGSGPQETQYF. CDR3 sequence (DNA): TGTGCCAGTGGAAGCGGGCCCCAAGAGACCCAGTACTTC.

The V gene is TRBV7-2, the J gene TRBJ1-6; D is uncertain. The ends were cut back, 4 bases at V and 10 bases at J, with 8 bases in the middle. The germline V gene has CDR1 SGHTA and CDR2 FQGNSA. The CDR3 is 12 amino acids. Here the CDR3 DNA reads TGTGCCAGCAGCTCCGACAAATCACCCCTCCACTTT. Residues: CASSSDKSPLHF. Supplemented by reference TRBV7-2 and TRBJ1-6, the full variable domain reads GAGVSQSPSNKVTEKGKDVELRCDPISGHTALYWYRQSLGQGLEFLIYFQGNSAPDKSGLPSDRFSAERTGGSVSTLTIQRTQQEDSAVYLCASSSDKSPLHFGNGTRLTVT.

In this sample, this clone turned up once. This sequence joins TRBV10-3 and TRBJ1-5; TRBD1 is a possible D gene (5 bases). The CDR3 spans 14 residues. Deletions cut 5 bases from V and 2 bases from J, with 10 bases between. Germline CDR1 reads ENHRY; CDR2 reads SYGVKD. This CDR3 reads CAISSQGRNQPQHF. In nucleotides, the CDR3 is TGTGCCATCAGTTCGCAGGGCCGCAATCAGCCCCAGCATTTT.

The chain is built from TRBV7-8 and TRBJ1-1; D is perhaps TRBD1 (5 bases). In germline, CDR1 is SGHVS, CDR2 FQNEAQ. The CDR3 has 13 amino acids. The V end was cut by 5 bases, the J end by 4 bases, with 11 bases between. The CDR3 bases are TGTGCCAGCAGCCGAGGGGCAGCCACTGAAGCTTTCTTT. Protein: CASSRGAATEAFF.

The V gene is TRBV5-6, the J gene TRBJ2-1, with D perhaps TRBD2 (5 bases). Trimming left V 4 bases short and J 7 bases short, with 12 bases between. This CDR3 is 13 amino acids long. The germline gives CDR1 SGHDT, CDR2 YYEEEE. DNA for the CDR3: TGTGCCAGCAGCATCCCGGGGTCGAATGAGCAGTTCTTC. Protein sequence: CASSIPGSNEQFF. Together with reference TRBV5-6 and TRBJ2-1, the CDR3 gives the full variable domain: DAGVTQSPTHLIKTRGQQVTLRCSPKSGHDTVSWYQQALGQGPQFIFQYYEEEERQRGNFPDRFSGHQFPNYSSELNVNALLLGDSALYLCASSIPGSNEQFFGPGTRLTVL.

This clone was observed a single time. The CDR3 DNA sequence: TGTGCCAGCAGCTTACGGGACAGGGTGAACACTGAAGCTTTCTTT. This translates into CASSLRDRVNTEAFF. The chain combines TRBV3-1 (or the pseudogene TRBV3-2) with TRBJ1-1; 9 nucleotides match TRBD1. With 5 bases clipped from V and 0 bases from J, the junction kept 4 bases outside the gene matches. Germline lookup yields CDR1 LGHDT and CDR2 YNNKEL (reference sequence). This CDR3 contains 15 residues.

In this sample, this clone turned up once. CDR3 coding DNA: TGTGCCAGCAGTTTACTAGCGGGGCCCGACGGGGAGCTGTTTTTT. Translated: CASSLLAGPDGELFF. The genes are TRBV7-9 and TRBJ2-2, with 10 bases that match TRBD2. V lost 6 bases to trimming and J lost 7 bases; unmatched junction nucleotides: 8. The CDR3 runs to 15 residues. Looked up from germline, CDR1 is SEHNR and CDR2 is FQNEAQ (reference sequence). The full variable domain, in which reference TRBV7-9 and TRBJ2-2 provide the parts outside the CDR3, is DTGVSQNPRHKITKRGQNVTFRCDPISEHNRLYWYRQTLGQGPEFLTYFQNEAQLEKSRLLSDRFSAERPKGSFSTLEIQRTEQGDSAMYLCASSLLAGPDGELFFGEGSRLTVL.

The chain employs TRBV5-1 and TRBJ1-1, with D possibly TRBD1 on 6 matching bases. The CDR3 extends over 12 amino acids. Trimming cost V 3 bases and J 10 bases, with 13 bases left between them. Germline CDR1 SGHRS, CDR2 YFSETQ. This CDR3 reads CASSYGQNRAFF. The CDR3, as DNA: TGCGCCAGCAGCTATGGACAGAATCGAGCTTTCTTT.

This clone has more than one count but fewer than ten. The chain couples TRBV3-1 (or the pseudogene TRBV3-2) to TRBJ2-1; maybe TRBD1 (5 bases). The germline V gene has CDR1 LGHDT and CDR2 YNNKEL (reference sequence). Trimming left V 0 bases short and J 4 bases short, with 7 bases between. This CDR3 contains 14 residues. CDR3 sequence (DNA): TGTGCCAGCAGCCAAGAGACAGCATACAATGAGCAGTTCTTC. Translation: CASSQETAYNEQFF.

V and J are TRBV11-2 and TRBJ1-2; the match to TRBD1 covers 8 bases. The CDR3 sequence is 16 residues long. Germline trimming cut 2 bases from V and 5 bases from J; bases unmatched to any gene: 10. CDR1 and CDR2 (germline): SGHAT, FQNNGV. The CDR3 DNA is TGTGCCAGCAGCTTAAGCTTCGGGACAGGAGGGTATGGCTACACCTTC. Translation: CASSLSFGTGGYGYTF. The variable domain in full, with the rest retrieved from reference TRBV11-2 and TRBJ1-2, is EAGVAQSPRYKIIEKRQSVAFWCNPISGHATLYWYQQILGQGPKLLIQFQNNGVVDDSQLPKDRFSAERLKGVDSTLKIQPAKLEDSAVYLCASSLSFGTGGYGYTFGSGTRLTVV.

The chain couples TRBV10-2 to TRBJ1-2; tentative D call: TRBD1 (6 bases). The germline V and J ends were trimmed by 6 bases and 5 bases, with 13 bases remaining between them. In germline, CDR1 is WSHSY, CDR2 SAAADI. CDR3 length: 13 residues. CDR3 sequence: CASRQGLGYGYTF. The CDR3 DNA sequence: TGCGCCAGCAGACAGGGTTTGGGGTATGGCTACACCTTC.

The V call is TRBV9, the J call TRBJ1-6, with 7 positions matching TRBD1. Germline V gives CDR1 SGDLS, CDR2 YYNGEE. The junction had 9 bases not matched to a gene; V was cut back by 5 bases and J by 10 bases. The CDR3 spans 14 residues. The CDR3 spells CASSPDRVTSPLHF. The CDR3 region has the DNA TGTGCCAGCAGTCCTGACAGGGTTACATCACCCCTCCACTTT.

The chain uses TRBV18 and TRBJ1-6, with D perhaps TRBD1 (5 bases). Trimming removed 5 bases from V and 7 bases from J, with 9 bases in between. Germline CDR1 is KGHSH and CDR2 is LQKENI. The CDR3 totals 13 residues. The CDR3 DNA reads TGTGCCAGCTCAGCGGGGGGAAATTCACCCCTCCACTTT. Amino acid sequence: CASSAGGNSPLHF. Filled out from reference TRBV18 and TRBJ1-6, the complete variable domain reads NAGVMQNPRHLVRRRGQEARLRCSPMKGHSHVYWYRQLPEEGLKFMVYLQKENIIDESGMPKERFSAEFPKEGPSILRIQQVVRGDSAAYFCASSAGGNSPLHFGNGTRLTVT.

This chain uses TRBV6-5 with TRBJ2-7; 8 positions agree with TRBD1. Trimming cost V 4 bases and J 6 bases; bases outside gene matches: 2. The CDR3 is 12 amino acids. Germline-derived CDR1 and CDR2 are MNHEY and SVGAGI. The CDR3 bases are TGTGCCAGCAGTTGGGACAGGACCGAGCAGTACTTC. Translation: CASSWDRTEQYF.

The chain couples TRBV6-6 to TRBJ1-6, with 7 bases lining up with TRBD1. The V gene's germline CDR1 is MNHNY and CDR2 SVGAGI (reference sequence). Germline trimming cut 4 bases from V and 10 bases from J; bases unmatched to any gene: 10. The CDR3 length is 15 residues. DNA for the CDR3: TGTGCCAGCAGTTTCACAGGGGCACTTCGGTCACCCCTCCACTTT. This codes for CASSFTGALRSPLHF.

As for this clone: One junction end does not reproduce the germline sequence, and a read error may be involved. The V gene is TRBV18, the J gene TRBJ2-7; a possible D gene is TRBD1 (6 bases). The CDR3 has 12 amino acids. The germline CDR1 and CDR2 sequences are KGHSH and LQKENI. CDR3 protein: CASSEGQSLFTF. CDR3 nucleotides: TGTGCCAGCTCAGAAGGACAGTCTCTATTCACATTC.

The chain couples TRBV11-3 to TRBJ2-2; 9 bases line up with TRBD2. This CDR3 comprises 17 residues. The trim removed 0 bases at V and 0 bases at J, leaving 2 bases unmatched. Germline V CDR1 and CDR2: SGHNT, YENEEA. The CDR3 region is CASSLDAGGPNTGELFF. The CDR3 DNA is TGTGCCAGCAGCTTAGATGCGGGGGGGCCGAACACCGGGGAGCTGTTTTTT.

The rearrangement links TRBV14 to TRBJ2-2; TRBD2 matches at 7 bases. Germline lookup yields CDR1 SGHDN and CDR2 FVKESK. Trimming cost V 5 bases and J 2 bases; bases outside gene matches: 11. The CDR3 loop spans 17 amino acids. CDR3 in amino acids: CASSDGLGPSNTGELFF. DNA for the CDR3: TGTGCCAGCAGCGACGGACTAGGACCATCCAACACCGGGGAGCTGTTTTTT.

The chain couples TRBV7-6 to TRBJ2-3; possibly TRBD1 for D (5 bases). CDR1 is SGHVS, CDR2 FNYEAQ, per germline. Trimming removed 1 base at V and 1 base at J, with 9 bases between. The CDR3 length is 15 residues. CDR3 sequence (DNA): TGTGCCAGCAGCTTAGGGGGCTTGGGCACAGATACGCAGTATTTT. Translated, it gives CASSLGGLGTDTQYF.